The source of this TCR beta chain is a study of molecular identifiers for immune sequencing clone quantification. General study results and limits: The study reportedly detected spiked Jurkat TCR RNA from one cell among around 1 million naive cells.

This clonotype has only a few counts. Its target is not known. As CD8+CD4-CCR7+CD45RA+ cells, naive CD8 T cells were sorted. This CDR3 spans 19 amino acids. The V and J ends lost 5 bases and 1 base respectively, with 25 bases between them. CDR1 and CDR2 from the germline V gene are MNHEY and SMNVEV (reference sequence). In TCRdb, the PCR reads were re-called with MiXCR into one record per CDR3 protein. The sample shows around 480,000 distinct CDR3 sequences, roughly 25% of them seen only once. This sequence was found in a human donor in good health. Some libraries in this study had Jurkat cell RNA spiked in. This sequence joins TRBV27 and TRBJ2-3; no clear D. The sample consisted of naive CD8+ T cells from blood, with Jurkat cell RNA spiked in. Subset meaning: FACS-sorted CD8+CD4-CCR7+CD45RA+ naive T cells. The CDR3 region has the DNA TGTGCCAGCAGTCCTCTCCCTTCCCGAAGCCGTACTCGCACAGATACGCAGTATTTT. It is translated as CASSPLPSRSRTRTDTQYF.